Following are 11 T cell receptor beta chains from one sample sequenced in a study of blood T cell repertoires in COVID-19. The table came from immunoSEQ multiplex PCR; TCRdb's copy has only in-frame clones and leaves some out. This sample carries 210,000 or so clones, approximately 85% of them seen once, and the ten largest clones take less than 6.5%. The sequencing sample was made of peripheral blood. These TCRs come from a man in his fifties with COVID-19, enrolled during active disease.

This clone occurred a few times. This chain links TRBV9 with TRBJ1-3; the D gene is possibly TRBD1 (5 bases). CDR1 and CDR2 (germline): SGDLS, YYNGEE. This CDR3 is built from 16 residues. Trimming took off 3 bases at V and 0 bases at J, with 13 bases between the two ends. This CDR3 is CASSATGDHSGNTIYF. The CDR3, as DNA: TGTGCCAGCAGCGCTACAGGAGACCACTCTGGAAACACCATATATTTT.

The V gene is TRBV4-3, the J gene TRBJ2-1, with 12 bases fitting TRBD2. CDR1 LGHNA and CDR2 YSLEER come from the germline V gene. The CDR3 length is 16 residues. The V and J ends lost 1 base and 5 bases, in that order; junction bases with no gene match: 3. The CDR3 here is CASSQGLAGEHNEQFF. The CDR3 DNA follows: TGCGCCAGCAGCCAAGGACTAGCGGGGGAACACAATGAGCAGTTCTTC.

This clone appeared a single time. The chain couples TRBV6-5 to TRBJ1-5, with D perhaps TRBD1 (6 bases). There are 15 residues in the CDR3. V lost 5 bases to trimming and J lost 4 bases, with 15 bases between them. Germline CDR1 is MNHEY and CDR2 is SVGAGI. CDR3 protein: CASSIGGERNQPQHF. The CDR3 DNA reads TGTGCCAGCAGTATAGGGGGAGAGCGGAATCAGCCCCAGCATTTT.

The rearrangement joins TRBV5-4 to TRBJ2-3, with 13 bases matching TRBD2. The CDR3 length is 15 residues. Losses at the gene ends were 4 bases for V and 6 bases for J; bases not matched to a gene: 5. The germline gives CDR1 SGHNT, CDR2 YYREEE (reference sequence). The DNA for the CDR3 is TGTGCCAGCAGCAAAGGGACTAGCGGGGTGGATACGCAGTATTTT. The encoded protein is CASSKGTSGVDTQYF.

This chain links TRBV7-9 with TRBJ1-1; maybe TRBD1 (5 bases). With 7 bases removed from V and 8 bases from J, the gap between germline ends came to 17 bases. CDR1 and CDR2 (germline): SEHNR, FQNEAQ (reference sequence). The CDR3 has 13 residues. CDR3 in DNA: TGTGCCAGCACCCCCAGGAGGGGATCGGAAGCTTTCTTT. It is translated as CASTPRRGSEAFF.

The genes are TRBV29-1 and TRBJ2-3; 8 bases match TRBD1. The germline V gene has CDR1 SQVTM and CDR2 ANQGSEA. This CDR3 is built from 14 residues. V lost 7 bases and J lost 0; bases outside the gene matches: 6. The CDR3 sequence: CSGKTGVSTDTQYF. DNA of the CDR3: TGCAGCGGAAAGACAGGGGTGAGCACAGATACGCAGTATTTT.

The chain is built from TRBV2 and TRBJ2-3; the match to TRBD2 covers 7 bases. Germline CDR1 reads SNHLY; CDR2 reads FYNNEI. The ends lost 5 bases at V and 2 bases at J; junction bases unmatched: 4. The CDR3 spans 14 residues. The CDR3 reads CASSRAGPTDTQYF. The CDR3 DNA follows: TGTGCCAGCAGTCGAGCGGGGCCCACAGATACGCAGTATTTT.

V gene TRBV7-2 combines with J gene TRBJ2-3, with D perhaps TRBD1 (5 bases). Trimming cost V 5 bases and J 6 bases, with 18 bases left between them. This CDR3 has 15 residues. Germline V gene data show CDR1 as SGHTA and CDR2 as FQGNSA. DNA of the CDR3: TGTGCCAGCAGCCCCAAGGACAAGCCACGGGATACGCAGTATTTT. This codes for CASSPKDKPRDTQYF. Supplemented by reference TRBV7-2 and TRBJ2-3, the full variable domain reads GAGVSQSPSNKVTEKGKDVELRCDPISGHTALYWYRQSLGQGLEFLIYFQGNSAPDKSGLPSDRFSAERTGGSVSTLTIQRTQQEDSAVYLCASSPKDKPRDTQYFGPGTRLTVL.

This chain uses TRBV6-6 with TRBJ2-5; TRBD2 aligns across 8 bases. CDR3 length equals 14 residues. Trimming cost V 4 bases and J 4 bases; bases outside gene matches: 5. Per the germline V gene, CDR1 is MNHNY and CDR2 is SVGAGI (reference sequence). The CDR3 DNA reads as TGTGCCAGCAGTTCCCGGGGGGGTCCAGAGACCCAGTACTTC. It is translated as CASSSRGGPETQYF.

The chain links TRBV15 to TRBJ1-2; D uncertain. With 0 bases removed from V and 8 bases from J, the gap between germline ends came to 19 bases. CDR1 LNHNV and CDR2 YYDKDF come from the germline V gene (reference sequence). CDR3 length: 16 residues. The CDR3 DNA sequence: TGTGCCACCAGCAGAGATCGCGCCTCCTCTCACGGGGGCTACACCTTC. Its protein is CATSRDRASSHGGYTF.

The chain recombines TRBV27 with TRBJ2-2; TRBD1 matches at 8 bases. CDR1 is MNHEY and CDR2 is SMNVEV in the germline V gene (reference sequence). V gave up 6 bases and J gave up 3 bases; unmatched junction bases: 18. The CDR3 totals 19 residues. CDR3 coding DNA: TGTGCCAGCAGAGAGGCAGGACAGGGTCGAAGAGGAGACACCGGGGAGCTGTTTTTT. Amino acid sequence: CASREAGQGRRGDTGELFF.